A selection of T cell receptor beta chains follows, all from one sample in a study of blood T cell repertoires in COVID-19. Measured with immunoSEQ multiplex PCR; TCRdb has only the in-frame clones, and not every one. The table shows around 370,000 clones, with 85% to 90% occurring only once. The sequencing input was peripheral blood. Receptor source: a woman between 65 and 79 years old with COVID-19, enrolled during active disease. Both conserved end residues are part of each CDR3. D genes are given only for firm matches. Size is stated for part of the rows, as once, few or many counts, or as a class when the clone is expanded.

>TRBJ1-2|TRBV21-1|-|-
TGTGCCAGCAGCGCCAAGGGCAGGGCTGACGGCTACACCTTC
CASSAKGRADGYTF
>TRBJ2-1|TRBV2|-|-
TGTGCCAGCAGTGCTTGGCCTAGTGAGGACAATGAGCAGTTCTTC
CASSAWPSEDNEQFF
>TRBJ2-5|TRBV6-5|TRBD1|-
TGTGCCAGCAGCACCCCGGGACAGGGATGGGAGACCCAGTACTTC
CASSTPGQGWETQYF
>TRBJ1-1|TRBV5-8|-|-
TGTGCCAGCAGCCCTGGTCCTAAAGCTTTCTTT
CASSPGPKAFF
>TRBJ1-1|TRBV2|-|-
TGTGCCAGCAGTGGGCTGGGGGGGAACACTGAAGCTTTCTTT
CASSGLGGNTEAFF
>TRBJ2-7|TRBV12-3/TRBV12-4|-|-
TGTGCCAGCACGCTAAGTCGGTTGAGTGAGCAGTACTTC
CASTLSRLSEQYF
>TRBJ1-5|TRBV23-1|-|-
TGCGCCAGCAGTCAATCATATCAGGGAAGCAATCAGCCCCAGCATTTT
CASSQSYQGSNQPQHF
>TRBJ1-2|TRBV30|-|-
TGTGCCTGGACAGGTGTCCAAGCTAACTATGGCTACACCTTC
CAWTGVQANYGYTF
>TRBJ2-5|TRBV20-1|TRBD1|-
TGCAGTGCTAGTGGGACAGTCCAAGAGACCCAGTACTTC
CSASGTVQETQYF
>TRBJ2-2|TRBV5-8|TRBD1|-
TGTGCCAGCAGCTTCGGTGACAGGGAAACCGGGGAGCTGTTTTTT
CASSFGDRETGELFF
>TRBJ2-5|TRBV5-1|TRBD2|-
TGCGCCAGCAGCTTGGGGCTAGCGGGGAGTTACCAAGAGACCCAGTACTTC
CASSLGLAGSYQETQYF
>TRBJ1-5|TRBV12-3/TRBV12-4|-|-
TGTGCCAGCAGTTTAGACGGTCGCGGGCCCCAGCATTTT
CASSLDGRGPQHF
>TRBJ1-1|TRBV11-2|TRBD1|-
TGTGCCAGCAGTCAAGCAGGGGGCAGGGCTGAAGCTTTCTTT
CASSQAGGRAEAFF
>TRBJ2-5|TRBV18|TRBD2|-
TGTGCCAGCTCACGGGAGGGTCTCGGACGAGAGACCCAGTACTTC
CASSREGLGRETQYF
>TRBJ2-7|TRBV6-5|-|-
TGTGCCAGCAGAGGTAGGGAGGGGGGGCCCTACGAGCAGTACTTC
CASRGREGGPYEQYF
>TRBJ1-1|TRBV6-5|TRBD1|once
TGTGCCAGCAGCCTTAAAACAGGGGGCTTGACTGAAGCTTTCTTT
CASSLKTGGLTEAFF
>TRBJ1-5|TRBV24-1|TRBD1|once
TGTGCCACCAGTCCTGGTGGACAGGGAAATTTTCAGCCCCAGCATTTT
CATSPGGQGNFQPQHF
>TRBJ1-2|TRBV24-1|-|-
TGTGCCACCAGTGACCTGACTCCGAACTATGGCTACACCTTC
CATSDLTPNYGYTF
>TRBJ1-6|TRBV12-5|-|-
TGTGCTAGTTCTCTTGGGCAGTTTTCTTATTCACCCCTCCACTTT
CASSLGQFSYSPLHF
>TRBJ2-7|TRBV7-7|TRBD1|few
TGTGCCAGCAGCCGGGGACAGGGGGGCGAGCAGTACTTC
CASSRGQGGEQYF
>TRBJ2-7|TRBV12-3/TRBV12-4|TRBD1|-
TGTGCCAGCAGCCGAACAGGGGGCTACGAGCAGTACTTC
CASSRTGGYEQYF
>TRBJ1-1|TRBV20-1|-|-
TGCAGTGCTAGTGAGACAGACTTTGAAGCTTTCTTT
CSASETDFEAFF
>TRBJ1-1|TRBV2|TRBD1|-
TGTGCCAGCCAGGGACAGGGAAACACTGAAGCTTTCTTT
CASQGQGNTEAFF
>TRBJ1-2|TRBV30|-|-
TGTGCCTGGAGTGATGAGGGAGGCTATGGCTACACCTTC
CAWSDEGGYGYTF
>TRBJ1-2|TRBV19|TRBD1|-
TGTGCCAGTAGTCCTCCGGGACAGAACTATGGCTACACCTTC
CASSPPGQNYGYTF
>TRBJ2-5|TRBV27|TRBD2|-
TGTGCCAGCAGTGTCGGGACTAGCGGGGTTATAGAGACCCAGTACTTC
CASSVGTSGVIETQYF